This T cell receptor (beta chain) emerged from a study of cytomegalovirus exposure and HLA in healthy donors. Overall study context: Earlier results showed 90 million to 120 million unique TCR beta sequences derived from roughly 180 million T cells.

Germline-derived CDR1 and CDR2 are SGHNT and YYREEE (reference sequence). Trimming took off 2 bases at V and 3 bases at J, with 11 bases between the two ends. The CDR3 has 14 residues. The PCR made use of 60 Vbeta and 13 Jbeta primers. This table comes from immunoSEQ multiplex PCR, and its TCRdb copy is limited to in-frame clones, with some not included. Found here are 80,000 to 95,000 clones; the top ten clones hold roughly 14%. A word on this clone: Its antigen is as yet unknown.

Study-wide results and caveats: Some highly shared sequence variants likely arose as a pipeline artifact. Productive rates of about 90% or about 30% were seen for most TCR beta V segments in an earlier analysis.

V is TRBV5-4 and J is TRBJ1-1, with D unclear. Input material: PBMCs. The source of this sequence is a man aged 45-65 years in good health and CMV-seropositive. Here the CDR3 DNA reads TGTGCCAGCAGCTTCGGGTACGCGCACACTGAAGCTTTCTTT. It specifies CASSFGYAHTEAFF.